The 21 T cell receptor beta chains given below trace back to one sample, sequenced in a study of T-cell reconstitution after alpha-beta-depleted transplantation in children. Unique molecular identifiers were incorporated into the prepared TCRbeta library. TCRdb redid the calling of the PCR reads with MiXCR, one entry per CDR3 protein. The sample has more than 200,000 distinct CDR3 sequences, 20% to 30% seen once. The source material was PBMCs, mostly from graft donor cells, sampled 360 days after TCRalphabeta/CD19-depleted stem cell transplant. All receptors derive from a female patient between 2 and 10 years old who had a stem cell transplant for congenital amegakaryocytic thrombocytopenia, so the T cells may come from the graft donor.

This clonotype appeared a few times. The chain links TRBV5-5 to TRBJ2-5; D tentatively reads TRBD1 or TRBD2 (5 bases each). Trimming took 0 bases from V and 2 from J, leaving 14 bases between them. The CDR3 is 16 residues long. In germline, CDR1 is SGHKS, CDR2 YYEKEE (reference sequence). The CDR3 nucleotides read TGTGCCAGCAGCTTGGCGGGGCGTTCCCCTCAAGAGACCCAGTACTTC. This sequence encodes CASSLAGRSPQETQYF.

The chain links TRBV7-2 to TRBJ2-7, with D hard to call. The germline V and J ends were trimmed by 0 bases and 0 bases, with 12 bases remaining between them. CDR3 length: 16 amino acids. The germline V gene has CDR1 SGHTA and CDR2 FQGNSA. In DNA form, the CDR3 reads TGTGCCAGCAGCTTAGCGTCCCGGCAGGTCTCCTACGAGCAGTACTTC. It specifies CASSLASRQVSYEQYF.

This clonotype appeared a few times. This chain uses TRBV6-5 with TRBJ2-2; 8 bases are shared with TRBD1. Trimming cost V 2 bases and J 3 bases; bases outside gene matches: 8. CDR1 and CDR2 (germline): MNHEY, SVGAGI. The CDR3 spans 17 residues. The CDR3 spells CASSYHTRTGHTGELFF. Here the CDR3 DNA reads TGTGCCAGCAGTTACCATACCCGGACAGGGCACACCGGGGAGCTGTTTTTT.

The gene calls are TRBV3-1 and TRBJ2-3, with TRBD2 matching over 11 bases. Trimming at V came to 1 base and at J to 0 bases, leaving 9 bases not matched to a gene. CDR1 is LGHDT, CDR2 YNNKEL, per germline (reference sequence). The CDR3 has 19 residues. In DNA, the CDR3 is TGTGCCAGCAGCCAAGCCTTCCGACTAGCGGGGTATAGCACAGATACGCAGTATTTT. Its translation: CASSQAFRLAGYSTDTQYF.

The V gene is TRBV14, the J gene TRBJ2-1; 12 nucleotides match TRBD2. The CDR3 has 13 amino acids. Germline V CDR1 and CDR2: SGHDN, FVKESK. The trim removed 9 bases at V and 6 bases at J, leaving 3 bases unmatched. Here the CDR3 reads CASTSGGLNEQFF. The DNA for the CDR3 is TGTGCCAGTACTAGCGGGGGGCTCAATGAGCAGTTCTTC.

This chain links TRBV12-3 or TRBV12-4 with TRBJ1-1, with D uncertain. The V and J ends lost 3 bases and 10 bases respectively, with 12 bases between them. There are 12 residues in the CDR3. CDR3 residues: CASSFRSAGAFF. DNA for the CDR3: TGTGCCAGCAGTTTCAGGAGCGCCGGAGCTTTCTTT.

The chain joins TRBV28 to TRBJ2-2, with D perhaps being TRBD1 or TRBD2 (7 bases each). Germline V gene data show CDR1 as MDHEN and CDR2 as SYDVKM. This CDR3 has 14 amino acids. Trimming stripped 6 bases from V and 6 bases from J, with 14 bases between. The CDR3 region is CASRRRGRAGELFF. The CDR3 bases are TGTGCCAGCAGACGCAGGGGGAGGGCCGGGGAGCTGTTTTTT.

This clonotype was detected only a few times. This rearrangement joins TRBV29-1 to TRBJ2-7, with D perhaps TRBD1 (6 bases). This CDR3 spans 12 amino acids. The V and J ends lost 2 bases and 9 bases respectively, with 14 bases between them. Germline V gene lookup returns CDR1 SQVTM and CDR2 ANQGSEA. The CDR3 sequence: CSVEKTGVGQYF. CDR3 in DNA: TGCAGCGTTGAAAAGACAGGCGTCGGGCAGTACTTC.

This chain's CDR3 is CAISGLGGTAGELFF. CDR3 in DNA: TGTGCCATCAGTGGTCTCGGGGGGACCGCCGGGGAGCTGTTTTTT. The J gene is TRBJ2-2, the V gene TRBV10-3; 7 nucleotides line up with TRBD2. CDR3 length: 15 amino acids. Germline V gene lookup returns CDR1 ENHRY and CDR2 SYGVKD. V lost 4 bases, J lost 6 bases, and 8 bases stayed unmatched.

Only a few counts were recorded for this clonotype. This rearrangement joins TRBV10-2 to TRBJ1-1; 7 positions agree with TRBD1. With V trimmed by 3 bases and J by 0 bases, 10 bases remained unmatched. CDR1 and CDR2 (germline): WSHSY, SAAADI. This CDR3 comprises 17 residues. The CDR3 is CASSDPRDSDMNTEAFF. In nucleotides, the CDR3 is TGCGCCAGCAGTGACCCCCGGGACAGCGACATGAACACTGAAGCTTTCTTT.

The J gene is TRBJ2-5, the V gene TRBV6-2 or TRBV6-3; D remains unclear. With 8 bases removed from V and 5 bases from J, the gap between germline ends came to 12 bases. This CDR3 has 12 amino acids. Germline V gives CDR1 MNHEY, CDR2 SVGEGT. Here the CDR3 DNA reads TGTGCCAGCGCAAGGGTTCAGGAGACCCAGTACTTC. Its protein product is CASARVQETQYF.

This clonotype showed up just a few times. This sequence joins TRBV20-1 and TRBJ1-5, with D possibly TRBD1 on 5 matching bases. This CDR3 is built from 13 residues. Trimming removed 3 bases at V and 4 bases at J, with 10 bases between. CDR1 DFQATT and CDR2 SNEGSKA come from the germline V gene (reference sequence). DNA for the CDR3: TGCAGTGCTAGCGGGGGGTGGAATCAGCCCCAGCATTTT. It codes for CSASGGWNQPQHF.

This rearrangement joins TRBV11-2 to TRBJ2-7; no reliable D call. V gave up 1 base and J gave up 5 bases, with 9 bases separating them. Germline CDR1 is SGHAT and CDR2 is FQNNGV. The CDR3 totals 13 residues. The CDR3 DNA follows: TGTGCCAGCAGCTTAGGTCCGGACCACGAGCAGTACTTC. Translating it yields CASSLGPDHEQYF.

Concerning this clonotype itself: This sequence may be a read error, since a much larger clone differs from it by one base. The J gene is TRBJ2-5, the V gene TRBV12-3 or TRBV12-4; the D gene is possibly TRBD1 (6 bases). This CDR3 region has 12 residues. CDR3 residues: CASSWGQGTQYF. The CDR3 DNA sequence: TGTGCCAGCAGTTGGGGGCAAGGGACCCAGTACTTC.

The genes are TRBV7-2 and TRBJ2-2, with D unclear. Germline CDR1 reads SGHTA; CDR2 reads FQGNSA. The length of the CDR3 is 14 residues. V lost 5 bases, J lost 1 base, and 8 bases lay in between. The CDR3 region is CASSPARNTGELFF. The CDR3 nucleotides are TGTGCCAGCAGCCCTGCTAGGAACACCGGGGAGCTGTTTTTT.

The CDR3: CASSRRASANTGELFF. The CDR3 coding sequence is TGTGCCAGCAGTCGGCGGGCCAGCGCTAACACCGGGGAGCTGTTTTTT. The chain has TRBV3-1 and TRBJ2-2; tentative D call: TRBD2 (5 bases). Germline V lookup: CDR1 LGHDT, CDR2 YNNKEL (reference sequence). This CDR3 is built from 16 residues. Trimming pared 6 bases from V and 2 bases from J, leaving 16 bases between. The full variable domain, its missing parts supplied by reference TRBV3-1 and TRBJ2-2, is DTAVSQTPKYLVTQMGNDKSIKCEQNLGHDTMYWYKQDSKKFLKIMFSYNNKELIINETVPNRFSPKSPDKAHLNLHINSLELGDSAVYFCASSRRASANTGELFFGEGSRLTVL.

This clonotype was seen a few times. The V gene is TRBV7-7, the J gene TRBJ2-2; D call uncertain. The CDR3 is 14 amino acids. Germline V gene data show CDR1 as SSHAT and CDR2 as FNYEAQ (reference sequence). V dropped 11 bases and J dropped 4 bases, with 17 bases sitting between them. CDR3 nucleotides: TGTGCCGTTACTTTCAGGATCGGCACCGGGGAGCTGTTTTTT. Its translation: CAVTFRIGTGELFF.

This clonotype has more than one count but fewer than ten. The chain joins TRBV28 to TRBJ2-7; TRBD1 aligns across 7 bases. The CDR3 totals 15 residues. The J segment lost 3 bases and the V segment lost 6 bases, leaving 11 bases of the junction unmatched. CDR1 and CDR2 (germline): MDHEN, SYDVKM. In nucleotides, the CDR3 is TGTGCCAGCAGCTGGGACAGTCGAAGGCTCTACGAGCAGTACTTC. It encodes CASSWDSRRLYEQYF.

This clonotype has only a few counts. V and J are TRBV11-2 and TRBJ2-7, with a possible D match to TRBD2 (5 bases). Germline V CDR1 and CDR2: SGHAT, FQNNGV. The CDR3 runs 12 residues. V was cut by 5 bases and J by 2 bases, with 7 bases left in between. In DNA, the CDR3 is TGTGCCAGCAGCCCCGGGGCCTACGAGCAGTACTTC. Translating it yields CASSPGAYEQYF.

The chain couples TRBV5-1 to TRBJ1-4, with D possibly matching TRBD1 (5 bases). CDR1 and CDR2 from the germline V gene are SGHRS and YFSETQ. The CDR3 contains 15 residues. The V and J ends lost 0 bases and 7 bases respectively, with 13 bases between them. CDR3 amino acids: CASSLEGRGREKLFF. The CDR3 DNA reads TGCGCCAGCAGCTTGGAGGGCCGGGGACGTGAAAAACTGTTTTTT.

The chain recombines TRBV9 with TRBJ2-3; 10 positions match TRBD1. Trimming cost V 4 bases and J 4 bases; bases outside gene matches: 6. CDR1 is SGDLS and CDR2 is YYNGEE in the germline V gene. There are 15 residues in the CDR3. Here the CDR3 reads CASSSPGTGADTQYF. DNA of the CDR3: TGTGCCAGCAGCTCACCCGGGACAGGGGCAGATACGCAGTATTTT.